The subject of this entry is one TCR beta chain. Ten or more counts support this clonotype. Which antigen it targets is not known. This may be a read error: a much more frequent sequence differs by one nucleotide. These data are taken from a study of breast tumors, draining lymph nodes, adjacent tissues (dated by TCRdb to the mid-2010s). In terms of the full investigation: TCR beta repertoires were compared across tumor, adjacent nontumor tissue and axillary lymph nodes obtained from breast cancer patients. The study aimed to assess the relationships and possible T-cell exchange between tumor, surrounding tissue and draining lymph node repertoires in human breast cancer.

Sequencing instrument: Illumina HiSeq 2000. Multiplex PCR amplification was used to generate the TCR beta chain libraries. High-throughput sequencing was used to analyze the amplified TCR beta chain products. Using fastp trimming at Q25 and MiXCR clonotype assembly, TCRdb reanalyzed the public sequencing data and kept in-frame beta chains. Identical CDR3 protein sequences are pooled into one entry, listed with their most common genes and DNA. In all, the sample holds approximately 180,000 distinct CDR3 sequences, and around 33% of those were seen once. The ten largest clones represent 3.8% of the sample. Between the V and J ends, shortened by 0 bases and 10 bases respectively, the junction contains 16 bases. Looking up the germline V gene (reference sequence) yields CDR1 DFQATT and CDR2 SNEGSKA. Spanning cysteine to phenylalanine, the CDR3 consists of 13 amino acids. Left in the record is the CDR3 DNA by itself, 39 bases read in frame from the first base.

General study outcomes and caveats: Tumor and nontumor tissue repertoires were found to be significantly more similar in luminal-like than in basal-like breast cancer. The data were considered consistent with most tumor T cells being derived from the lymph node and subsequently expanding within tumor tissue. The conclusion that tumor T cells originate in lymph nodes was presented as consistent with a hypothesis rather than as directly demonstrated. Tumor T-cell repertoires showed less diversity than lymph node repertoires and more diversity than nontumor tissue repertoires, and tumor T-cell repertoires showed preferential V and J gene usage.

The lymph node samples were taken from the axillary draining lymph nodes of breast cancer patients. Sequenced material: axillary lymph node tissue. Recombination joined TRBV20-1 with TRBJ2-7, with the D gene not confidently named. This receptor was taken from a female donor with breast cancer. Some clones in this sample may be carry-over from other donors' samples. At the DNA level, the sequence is TGCAGTGCTAGAGAGCCCCCCAACGAGCCCCAGTACTTC. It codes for CSAREPPNEPQYF.